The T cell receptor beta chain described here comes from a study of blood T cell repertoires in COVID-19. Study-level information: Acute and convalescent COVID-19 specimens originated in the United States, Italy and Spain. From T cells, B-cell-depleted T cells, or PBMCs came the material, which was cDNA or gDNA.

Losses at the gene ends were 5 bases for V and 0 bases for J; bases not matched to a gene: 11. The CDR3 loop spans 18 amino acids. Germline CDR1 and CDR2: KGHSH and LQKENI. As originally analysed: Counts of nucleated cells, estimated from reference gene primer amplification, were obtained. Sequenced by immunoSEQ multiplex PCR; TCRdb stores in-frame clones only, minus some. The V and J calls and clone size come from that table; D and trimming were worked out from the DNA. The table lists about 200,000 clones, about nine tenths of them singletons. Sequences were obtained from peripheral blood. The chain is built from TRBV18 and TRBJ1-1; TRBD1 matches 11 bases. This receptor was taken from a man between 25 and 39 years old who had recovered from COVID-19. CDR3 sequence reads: CASSDFPDRGRVNTEAFF. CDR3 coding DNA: TGTGCCAGCTCAGATTTCCCGGACAGGGGGCGGGTGAACACTGAAGCTTTCTTT.